This T cell receptor (beta chain) was identified during a study of shared clonotypes between healthy human individuals. The study, taken as a whole, reports: Rarefaction revealed incomplete sorted-subset sequencing despite large depth.

Trimming shortened V by 2 bases and J by 5 bases, and 14 bases separated the two germline ends. CDR1 is SGHDT, CDR2 YYEEEE, per germline. This CDR3 comprises 14 residues. As for this clone: The antigen is unknown.

Using immunoSEQ multiplex PCR, the repertoire was profiled, and TCRdb retains in-frame clones only, with some absent. The sample has under 85,000 clones, 60% to 80% seen once; the top ten hold approximately 56%. This TCR was recovered from a man in his thirties or forties in good health. The chain is built from TRBV5-6 and TRBJ2-7; D gene ambiguous. Sequenced material: memory CD8+ T cells sorted from blood. The subset: CD45RO+ cells pooled with CCR7-negative TemRA cells. The CDR3 coding sequence is TGTGCCAGCAGCTTATTAACGGGTGCAGACGAGCAGTACTTC. This translates into CASSLLTGADEQYF. Filled out from reference TRBV5-6 and TRBJ2-7, the complete variable domain reads DAGVTQSPTHLIKTRGQQVTLRCSPKSGHDTVSWYQQALGQGPQFIFQYYEEEERQRGNFPDRFSGHQFPNYSSELNVNALLLGDSALYLCASSLLTGADEQYFGPGTRLTVT.